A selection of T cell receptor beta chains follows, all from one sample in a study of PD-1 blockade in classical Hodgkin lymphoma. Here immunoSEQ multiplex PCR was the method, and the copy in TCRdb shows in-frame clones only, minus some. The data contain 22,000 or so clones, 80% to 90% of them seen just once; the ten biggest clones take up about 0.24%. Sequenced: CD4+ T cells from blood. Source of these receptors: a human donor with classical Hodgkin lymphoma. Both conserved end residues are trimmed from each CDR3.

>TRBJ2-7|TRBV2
ASTAEDHRLSHEQY
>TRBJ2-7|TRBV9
ASSVNVKPWLGEENEQY
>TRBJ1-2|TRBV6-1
ASSEEKGANYGYT
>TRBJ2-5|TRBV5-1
ASSLVTLQETQY
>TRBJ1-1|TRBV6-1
ASRDRNTEAF
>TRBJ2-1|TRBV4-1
ASSQQDLTGVYNEQF
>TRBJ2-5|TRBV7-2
ASSRFKYQETQY
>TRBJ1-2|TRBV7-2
ASSLDHTSKRGGYT
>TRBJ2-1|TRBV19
ASSMIGTPIGYNEQF
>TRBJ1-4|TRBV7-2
ASSRDGRPNEKLF
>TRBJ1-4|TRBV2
ASWFEGRTNEKLF
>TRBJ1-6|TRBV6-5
ASSLTDIYSPLH
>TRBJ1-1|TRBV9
ASSLPTGSTNTEAF
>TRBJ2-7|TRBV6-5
ASSGGPGAIYEQY
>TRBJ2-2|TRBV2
ASKVGGSHTGELF
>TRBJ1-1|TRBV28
ASPPQTGTGVVNTEAF
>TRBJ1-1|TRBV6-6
ASTSTKNTEAF
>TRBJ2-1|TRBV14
ASSPLAGGYNEQF
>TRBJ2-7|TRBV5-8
ASSSYRVREQY
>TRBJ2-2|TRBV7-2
ASSQGPWVELF
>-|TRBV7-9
ASSSSRGSRSYEQY
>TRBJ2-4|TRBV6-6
ASSLAGEAAKNIQY
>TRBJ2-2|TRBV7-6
ASSSKTGQGSTGELF
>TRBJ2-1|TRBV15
ATRVGRGGREQF
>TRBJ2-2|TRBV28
ASSFPGARAGELF
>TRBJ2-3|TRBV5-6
ASSLEVAGGSDTQY
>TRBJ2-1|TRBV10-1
ASSESGAPAI
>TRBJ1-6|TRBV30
AWSRLGTSPLH
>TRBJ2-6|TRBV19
ASGIGGRVSGANVLT
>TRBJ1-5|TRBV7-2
ASSSYRGLGQPQH
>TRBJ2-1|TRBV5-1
ASSRGDNEQF
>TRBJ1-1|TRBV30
AWRPRTEAF
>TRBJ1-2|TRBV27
ASSFGGETPYGYT
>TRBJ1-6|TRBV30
AWSENTGSYNSPLH
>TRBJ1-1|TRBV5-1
ASSLSGAANTEAF
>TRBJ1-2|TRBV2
ASSDFYGGGYT
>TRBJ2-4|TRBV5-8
ASSLLVLAKNIQY
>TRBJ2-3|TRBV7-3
ASSRLSGGADTQY
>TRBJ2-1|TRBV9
ASSPQVPGGSSYNEQF
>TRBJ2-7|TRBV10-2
ASGTRREQY
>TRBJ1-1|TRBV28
ASSLTGLDTEAF
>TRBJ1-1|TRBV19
ASSRVTLSEAF
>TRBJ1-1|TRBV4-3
ASSLGQNTEAF
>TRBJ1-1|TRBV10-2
ASSEISVNTEAF
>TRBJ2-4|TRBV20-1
SAIAKNIQY
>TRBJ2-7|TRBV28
ASSLPPDRFY
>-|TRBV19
ASSIEGAGYEQY
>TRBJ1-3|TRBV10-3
AISTGDSGNTIY